This TCR beta chain was identified in a study of T cell responses to AZD1222 COVID-19 vaccine. Method: immunoSEQ multiplex PCR; TCRdb's copy keeps in-frame clones and lacks some. The sample's table shows more than 110,000 clones. This TCR derives from an adult in good health. The sequencing input was peripheral blood.

The CDR3 protein is CASGLFPDSYGYTF. CDR3 DNA: TGTGCTAGTGGTTTGTTCCCCGACAGCTATGGCTACACCTTC. The chain recombines TRBV12-5 with TRBJ1-2, with D perhaps TRBD1 (5 bases). The V end was cut by 2 bases, the J end by 4 bases, with 11 bases between. Germline V lookup: CDR1 LGHNT, CDR2 FRNRAP. The CDR3 loop spans 14 amino acids.